This T cell receptor beta chain was identified during a study of cytomegalovirus exposure and HLA in healthy donors. This clone was observed a single time. With 60 Vbeta and 13 Jbeta primers, the PCR was carried out. Assay: immunoSEQ multiplex PCR; the TCRdb copy retains only in-frame clones and omits some. Among 95,000 to 110,000 clones listed, over 70% were seen once. Germline assignment: CDR1 GTSNPN and CDR2 SVGIG (reference sequence). J gave up 11 bases and V 2 bases, and 13 bases lay outside the gene matches. This CDR3 has 15 residues. Sequenced input: PBMCs. This receptor was taken from a young man in good health and CMV-seronegative. The V and J genes are TRBV30 and TRBJ2-5; TRBD2 aligns across 11 bases. The CDR3 loop is CAWSLAGGLRRDQYF. CDR3 nucleotide sequence: TGTGCCTGGAGTTTAGCGGGAGGGTTGCGACGGGATCAGTACTTC.